The 21 T cell receptor beta chains given below trace back to one sample, sequenced in a study of human T cells and chemical hapten exposure. TCRdb used MiXCR to reprocess the RACE reads, holding one entry per CDR3 protein. The sample lists tens of thousands of distinct CDR3 sequences, over 6% occurring once. Time point given: patch test 1, 2 weeks after DPC sensitization. Treatment specified: therapeutic diphenylcyclopropenone sensitization with weekly scalp DPC. The sequencing used whole blood, collected in connection with sensitization to the hapten diphenylcyclopropenone (DPC). The receptors shown here come from a woman aged 30 to 39 with alopecia areata. Some clones in this sample may be carry-over from other donors' samples.

The rearrangement uses TRBV5-1 and TRBJ1-4, with 9 nucleotides matching TRBD1. The CDR3 contains 16 residues. The ends lost 0 bases at V and 5 bases at J; junction bases unmatched: 5. Germline CDR1 is SGHRS and CDR2 is YFSETQ. CDR3 in DNA: TGCGCCAGCAGCTTGGGAATGACAGGGGGAAATGAAAAACTGTTTTTT. Translation gives CASSLGMTGGNEKLFF.

Worth noting for this clonotype: A much more abundant neighbour one base away suggests this may be a read error. The chain carries TRBV2 and TRBJ2-6; perhaps TRBD2 as D (5 bases). Germline V gene sequence: CDR1 SNHLY, CDR2 FYNNEI. The CDR3 is made up of 20 amino acids. V was clipped by 4 bases and J by 3 bases, with 25 bases between them. In nucleotides, the CDR3 is TGTGCCAGCAGTGTGCGGGTGGCGGGCGGACCCAGCTATGGGGCCAACGTCCTGACTTTC. It codes for CASSVRVAGGPSYGANVLTF.

Ten or more counts support this clonotype. This chain connects TRBV11-2 to TRBJ2-6; no clear D. This CDR3 region has 14 residues. V was trimmed by 3 bases and J by 4 bases, leaving 7 bases between them. Germline CDR1 SGHAT, CDR2 FQNNGV. The CDR3 sequence: CASSLAPGANVLTF. The CDR3, as DNA: TGTGCCAGCAGCTTGGCCCCCGGGGCCAACGTCCTGACTTTC.

The V and J genes are TRBV11-2 and TRBJ2-6; D is unresolved. Trimming shortened V by 5 bases and J by 0 bases, and 11 bases separated the two germline ends. CDR1 SGHAT and CDR2 FQNNGV come from the germline V gene. The CDR3 has 16 amino acids. The CDR3 reads CASSPLGTSGANVLTF. CDR3 in DNA: TGTGCCAGCAGCCCCTTAGGTACCTCTGGGGCCAACGTCCTGACTTTC.

Many counts were recorded for this clonotype. The rearrangement links TRBV7-9 to TRBJ1-1, with 11 bases that match TRBD1. V shed 5 bases and J 3 bases; nucleotides not matched to a gene: 11. CDR3 length: 17 residues. Germline CDR1 is SEHNR and CDR2 is FQNEAQ (reference sequence). The CDR3 DNA reads as TGTGCCAGCAGCATACGGGACAGGGGGAAGAGGGACACTGAAGCTTTCTTT. Protein product: CASSIRDRGKRDTEAFF.

The chain combines TRBV6-1 with TRBJ1-1; TRBD1 agrees at 9 bases. Germline V lookup: CDR1 MNHNS, CDR2 SASEGT. The CDR3 consists of 12 residues. V lost 3 bases to trimming and J lost 10 bases; unmatched junction nucleotides: 3. The CDR3 DNA sequence: TGTGCCAGCAGTGAGGGACAGGGAAGAGCTTTCTTT. Translated, it gives CASSEGQGRAFF.

The chain employs TRBV30 and TRBJ1-5; perhaps TRBD1 as D (6 bases). The CDR3 loop spans 14 amino acids. V was pared by 2 bases and J by 3 bases, with 11 bases between. The germline V gene has CDR1 GTSNPN and CDR2 SVGIG (reference sequence). The CDR3 here is CAWSTDSDNQPQHF. The CDR3 DNA is TGTGCCTGGAGTACGGACAGTGACAATCAGCCCCAGCATTTT.

This clonotype turned up a few times. The chain links TRBV20-1 to TRBJ1-2; D is perhaps TRBD1 (5 bases). The CDR3 loop spans 11 amino acids. CDR1 is DFQATT, CDR2 SNEGSKA, per germline (reference sequence). Trimming left V 6 bases short and J 8 bases short, with 13 bases between. This chain's CDR3 is CSAKGPGGYTF. CDR3 sequence (DNA): TGCAGTGCCAAGGGGCCCGGGGGCTACACCTTC.

This clonotype was recorded many times. This sequence joins TRBV5-1 and TRBJ1-2; 7 bases line up with TRBD1. The germline V gene has CDR1 SGHRS and CDR2 YFSETQ. The V segment lost 4 bases and the J segment 6 bases; nucleotides outside the gene matches: 9. The CDR3 sequence is 14 residues long. CDR3 protein: CASSPGQASNGYTF. The CDR3 DNA is TGCGCCAGCAGCCCCGGACAGGCCTCAAATGGCTACACCTTC. Variable domain in full (rest from reference TRBV5-1 and TRBJ1-2): KAGVTQTPRYLIKTRGQQVTLSCSPISGHRSVSWYQQTPGQGLQFLFEYFSETQRNKGNFPGRFSGRQFSNSRSEMNVSTLELGDSALYLCASSPGQASNGYTFGSGTRLTVV.

This clonotype was found many times. The chain employs TRBV7-2 and TRBJ1-1; 7 bases align to TRBD1. With 4 bases clipped from V and 11 bases from J, the junction kept 4 bases outside the gene matches. Germline CDR1 reads SGHTA; CDR2 reads FQGNSA. This CDR3 has 11 residues. The CDR3 region has the DNA TGTGCCAGCAGCTCAGGGGGACGGGCTTTCTTT. Protein sequence: CASSSGGRAFF. Using reference TRBV7-2 and TRBJ1-1 for the parts outside the CDR3, the full variable domain is GAGVSQSPSNKVTEKGKDVELRCDPISGHTALYWYRQSLGQGLEFLIYFQGNSAPDKSGLPSDRFSAERTGGSVSTLTIQRTQQEDSAVYLCASSSGGRAFFGQGTRLTVV.

There are a few counts of this clonotype. The rearrangement joins TRBV2 to TRBJ2-3; D call uncertain. The CDR3 length is 10 residues. The V gene lost 2 bases and the J gene lost 8 bases, with 2 bases spanning the gap. Germline V gives CDR1 SNHLY, CDR2 FYNNEI. The CDR3 region is CASSERTQYF. CDR3 sequence (DNA): TGTGCCAGCAGTGAACGTACGCAGTATTTT.

The chain joins TRBV4-2 to TRBJ2-1; no clear D. CDR3 size: 17 residues. V lost 0 bases to trimming and J lost 0 bases, with 12 bases between them. Germline CDR1 and CDR2: LGHNA and YNFKEQ. Here the CDR3 DNA reads TGTGCCAGCAGCCAAGATTTACCGTGGGGCTCCTACAATGAGCAGTTCTTC. As protein: CASSQDLPWGSYNEQFF.

In this sample, this clonotype turned up many times. V usage is TRBV11-2 and J usage is TRBJ2-1; 10 nucleotides match TRBD2. The CDR3 has 18 amino acids. The germline gives CDR1 SGHAT, CDR2 FQNNGV. Losses at the gene ends were 5 bases for V and 4 bases for J; bases not matched to a gene: 14. CDR3 in amino acids: CASSHPLAGEILYNEQFF. The CDR3 bases are TGTGCCAGCAGCCACCCCCTAGCGGGGGAGATATTATACAATGAGCAGTTCTTC. The full variable domain, its missing parts supplied by reference TRBV11-2 and TRBJ2-1, is EAGVAQSPRYKIIEKRQSVAFWCNPISGHATLYWYQQILGQGPKLLIQFQNNGVVDDSQLPKDRFSAERLKGVDSTLKIQPAKLEDSAVYLCASSHPLAGEILYNEQFFGPGTRLTVL.

This clonotype was observed at least ten times. The rearrangement uses TRBV7-9 and TRBJ1-3; D not certain. The V and J ends lost 1 base and 4 bases respectively, with 11 bases between them. The germline V gene has CDR1 SEHNR and CDR2 FQNEAQ (reference sequence). The CDR3 totals 15 residues. CDR3 region: CASSLGYGSGNTIYF. CDR3 bases: TGTGCCAGCAGCTTAGGTTACGGGTCCGGAAACACCATATATTTT. The whole variable domain, filled in from reference TRBV7-9 and TRBJ1-3, reads DTGVSQNPRHKITKRGQNVTFRCDPISEHNRLYWYRQTLGQGPEFLTYFQNEAQLEKSRLLSDRFSAERPKGSFSTLEIQRTEQGDSAMYLCASSLGYGSGNTIYFGEGSWLTVV.

This clonotype was seen only a few times. For the CDR3, the DNA is TGTGCCAGCTCACCACCCCTGGAAGGAAACACCATATATTTT. Translating gives CASSPPLEGNTIYF. The chain links TRBV18 to TRBJ1-3; D not resolved. The ends were cut back, 0 bases at V and 4 bases at J, with 7 bases in the middle. This CDR3 is built from 14 residues. The germline V gene encodes CDR1 KGHSH and CDR2 LQKENI.

V and J are TRBV10-3 and TRBJ2-4; 7 bases fit TRBD1. There are 16 residues in the CDR3. After removal of 3 bases from V and 3 bases from J, the junction contained 8 bases not matched to a gene. CDR1 and CDR2 from the germline V gene are ENHRY and SYGVKD. The CDR3 region is CAISEETRQGKNIQYF. DNA of the CDR3: TGTGCCATCAGTGAAGAAACCCGACAGGGCAAAAACATTCAGTACTTC.

This clonotype was detected many times. The V and J genes are TRBV7-2 and TRBJ2-7; D possibly matches TRBD1 or TRBD2 (5 bases each). Trimming pared 5 bases from V and 2 bases from J, leaving 13 bases between. CDR3 length: 14 residues. CDR1 and CDR2 (germline): SGHTA, FQGNSA. The CDR3 loop reads CASSPGPPTYEQYF. The CDR3 DNA reads TGTGCCAGCAGCCCGGGACCGCCGACCTACGAGCAGTACTTC.

Only a few counts were recorded for this clonotype. The chain has TRBV7-2 and TRBJ2-5, with D uncertain. In germline, CDR1 is SGHTA, CDR2 FQGNSA. V was pared by 5 bases and J by 5 bases, with 12 bases between. The CDR3 sequence is 13 residues long. The CDR3 region has the DNA TGTGCCAGCAGCCGGCATCAAGGGGAGACCCAGTACTTC. Its translation is CASSRHQGETQYF.

In its sample, this clonotype was seen a few times. The V call is TRBV19, the J call TRBJ1-2; 9 bases match TRBD1. The CDR3 length is 16 residues. V shed 4 bases, J shed 2 bases, and the junction held 8 bases outside the gene matches. CDR1 is LNHDA, CDR2 SQIVND, per germline (reference sequence). The CDR3, as DNA: TGTGCCAGTAGTAAAACCGGGACAGGGCCCAACTATGGCTACACCTTC. Protein product: CASSKTGTGPNYGYTF.

This clonotype was found a few times. CDR3 bases: TGCAGTGCTGCCCAGATTTTGAATCAGCCCCAGCATTTT. Its translation is CSAAQILNQPQHF. The chain couples TRBV20-1 to TRBJ1-5; D is ambiguous. V lost 5 bases to trimming and J lost 4 bases, with 12 bases between them. The CDR3 runs to 13 residues. CDR1 DFQATT and CDR2 SNEGSKA come from the germline V gene (reference sequence).

This clonotype has a count of ten or more. V gene TRBV7-9 combines with J gene TRBJ1-1; tentative D call: TRBD1 (6 bases). Germline CDR1 and CDR2: SEHNR and FQNEAQ (reference sequence). Between the trimmed V and J ends, which lost 5 bases and 0 bases, there was a span of 16 bases. CDR3 size: 16 residues. The CDR3 spells CASSPRGGFVNTEAFF. In DNA, the CDR3 is TGTGCCAGCAGCCCTCGAGGGGGGTTTGTGAACACTGAAGCTTTCTTT.